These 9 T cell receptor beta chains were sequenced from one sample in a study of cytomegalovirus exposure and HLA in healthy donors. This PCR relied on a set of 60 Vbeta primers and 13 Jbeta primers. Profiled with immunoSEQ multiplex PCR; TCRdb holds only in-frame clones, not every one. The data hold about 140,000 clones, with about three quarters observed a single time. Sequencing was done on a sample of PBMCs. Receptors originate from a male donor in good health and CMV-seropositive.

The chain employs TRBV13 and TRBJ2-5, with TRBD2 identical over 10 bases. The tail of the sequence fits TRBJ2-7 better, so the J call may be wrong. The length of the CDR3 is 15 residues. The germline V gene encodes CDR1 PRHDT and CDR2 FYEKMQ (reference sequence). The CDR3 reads CASSTSGEGSYEQYF. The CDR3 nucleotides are TGTGCCAGCAGCACTAGCGGGGAGGGCTCCTACGAGCAGTACTTC.

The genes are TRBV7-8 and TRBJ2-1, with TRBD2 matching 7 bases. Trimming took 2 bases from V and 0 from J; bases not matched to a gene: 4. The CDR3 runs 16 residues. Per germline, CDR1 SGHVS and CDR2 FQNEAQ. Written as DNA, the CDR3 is TGTGCCAGCAGCTTAAGTGGGGGGGGCTCCTACAATGAGCAGTTCTTC. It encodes CASSLSGGGSYNEQFF. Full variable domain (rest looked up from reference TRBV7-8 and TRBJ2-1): GAGVSQSPRYKVAKRGQDVALRCDPISGHVSLFWYQQALGQGPEFLTYFQNEAQLDKSGLPSDRFFAERPEGSVSTLKIQRTQQEDSAVYLCASSLSGGGSYNEQFFGPGTRLTVL.

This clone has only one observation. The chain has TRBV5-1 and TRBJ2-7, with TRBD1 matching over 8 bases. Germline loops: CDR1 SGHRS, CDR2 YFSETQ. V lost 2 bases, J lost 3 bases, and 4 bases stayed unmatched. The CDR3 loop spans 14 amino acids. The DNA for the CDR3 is TGCGCCAGCAGCTTCGGGACAGGTATCTACGAGCAGTACTTC. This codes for CASSFGTGIYEQYF.

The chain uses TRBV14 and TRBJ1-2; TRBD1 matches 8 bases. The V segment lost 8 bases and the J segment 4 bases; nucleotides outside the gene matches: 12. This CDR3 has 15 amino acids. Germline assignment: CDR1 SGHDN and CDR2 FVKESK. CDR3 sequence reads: CASLVPQGASYGYTF. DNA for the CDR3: TGTGCCAGCCTGGTCCCCCAGGGGGCGAGCTATGGCTACACCTTC.

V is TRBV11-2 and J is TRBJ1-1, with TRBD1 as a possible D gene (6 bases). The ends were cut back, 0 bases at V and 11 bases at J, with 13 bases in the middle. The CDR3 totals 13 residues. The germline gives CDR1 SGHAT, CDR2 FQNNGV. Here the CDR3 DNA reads TGTGCCAGCAGCTTAGATAACAGGGTCGATGCTTTCTTT. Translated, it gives CASSLDNRVDAFF.

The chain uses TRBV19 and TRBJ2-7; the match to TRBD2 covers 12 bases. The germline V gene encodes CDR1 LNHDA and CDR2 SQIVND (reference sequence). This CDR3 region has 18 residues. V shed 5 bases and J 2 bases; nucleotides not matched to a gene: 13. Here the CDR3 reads CASSRRTSGNASPYEQYF. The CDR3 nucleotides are TGTGCCAGTAGTCGCCGGACTAGCGGGAATGCCTCCCCCTACGAGCAGTACTTC.

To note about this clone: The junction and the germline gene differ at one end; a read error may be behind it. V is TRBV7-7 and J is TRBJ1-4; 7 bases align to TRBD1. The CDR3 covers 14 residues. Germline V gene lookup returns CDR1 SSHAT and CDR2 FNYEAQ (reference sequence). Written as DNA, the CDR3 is TGTGCTAGCAGCTTTGACAGGGCGTATGAAAAACTGTTTTTT. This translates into CASSFDRAYEKLFF.

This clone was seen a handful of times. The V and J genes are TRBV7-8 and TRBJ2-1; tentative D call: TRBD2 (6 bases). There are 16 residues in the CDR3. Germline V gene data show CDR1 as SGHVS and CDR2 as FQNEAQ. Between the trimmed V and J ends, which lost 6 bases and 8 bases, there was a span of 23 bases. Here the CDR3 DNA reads TGTGCCAGCAGGCCTTCTAGCGCGCCGACTTGGGATGAGCAGTTCTTC. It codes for CASRPSSAPTWDEQFF.

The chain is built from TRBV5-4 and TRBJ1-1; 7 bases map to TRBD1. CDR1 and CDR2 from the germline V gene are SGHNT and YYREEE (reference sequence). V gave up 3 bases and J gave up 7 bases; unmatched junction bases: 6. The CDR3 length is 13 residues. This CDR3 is CASSSQGFLEAFF. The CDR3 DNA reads TGTGCCAGCAGCTCACAGGGGTTCCTTGAAGCTTTCTTT.